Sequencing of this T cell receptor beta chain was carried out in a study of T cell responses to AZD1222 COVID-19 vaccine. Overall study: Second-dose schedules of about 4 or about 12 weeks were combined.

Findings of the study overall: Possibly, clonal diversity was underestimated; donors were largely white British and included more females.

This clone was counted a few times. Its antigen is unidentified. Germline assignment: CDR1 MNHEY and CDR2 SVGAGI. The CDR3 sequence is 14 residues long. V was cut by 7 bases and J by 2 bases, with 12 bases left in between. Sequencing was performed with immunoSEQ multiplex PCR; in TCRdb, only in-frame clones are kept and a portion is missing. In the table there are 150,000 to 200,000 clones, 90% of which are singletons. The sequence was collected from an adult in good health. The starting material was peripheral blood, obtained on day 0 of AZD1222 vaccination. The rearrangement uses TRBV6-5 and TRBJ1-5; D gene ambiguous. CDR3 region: CASTVNPGNQPQHF. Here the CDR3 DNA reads TGTGCCAGCACCGTAAACCCCGGCAATCAGCCCCAGCATTTT.